The clone carrying this TCR beta chain has just a few counts. What it binds is not known. Germline loops: CDR1 DFQATT, CDR2 SNEGSKA (reference sequence). Trimming took off 6 bases at V and 1 base at J, with 10 bases between the two ends. CDR3 length: 13 amino acids. Preparation of the TCRbeta library was carried out with unique molecular identifiers. From the PCR reads, TCRdb called clonotypes with MiXCR, one entry per CDR3 protein. The sample has about a million distinct CDR3 sequences, about 26% seen once. The sample comes from a study of T-cell reconstitution after alpha-beta-depleted transplantation in children. Study results and caveats: Surviving thymic progenitors and recipient T cells were the source of high TCRbeta diversity at day 60 in some patients. Several hundred expanded graft clones reportedly were the source of alpha-beta T cells about two months after transplant. T-cell counts and diversity at one year post-transplant came mainly from newly produced T cells.

V usage is TRBV20-1 and J usage is TRBJ1-5; D is ambiguous. The clonotype originates from a boy under three years old who had a stem cell transplant for SCID, so the T cells may come from the graft donor. Sequencing used PBMCs, mostly from graft donor cells, obtained 360 days after TCRalphabeta/CD19-depleted stem cell transplant. The chain's CDR3 is CSAQQTSNQPQHF. The CDR3 region has the DNA TGCAGTGCGCAACAGACAAGCAATCAGCCCCAGCATTTT.